This T cell receptor (beta chain) is drawn from a study of blood T cell repertoires in COVID-19. Here immunoSEQ multiplex PCR was the method, and the copy in TCRdb shows in-frame clones only, minus some. The data show approximately 20,000 clones, 80% seen once. The trim removed 3 bases at V and 0 bases at J, leaving 2 bases unmatched. Germline CDR1 KGHSH, CDR2 LQKENI. This CDR3 has 15 residues. V usage is TRBV18 and J usage is TRBJ2-3, with 8 bases matching TRBD2. The receptor was isolated from a man between 60 and 75 years old with active COVID-19. Sequencing was done on a sample of peripheral blood. Here the CDR3 DNA reads TGTGCCAGCTCACCCCTAGCGGGCAGCACAGATACGCAGTATTTT. Translation gives CASSPLAGSTDTQYF.